Listed below are T cell receptor beta chains from one sample, sequenced in a study of blood T cell repertoires in COVID-19. This table comes from immunoSEQ multiplex PCR, and its TCRdb copy is limited to in-frame clones, with some not included. The sample lists some 400,000 clones, more than 75% occurring once. Input material: PBMCs or T cells enriched from blood (not recorded which). Source of these receptors: a young man who had recovered from COVID-19. Both conserved end residues are trimmed from each CDR3. The D gene is left open where the match is weak.

d_gene	v_gene	j_gene	CDR3aa
TRBD1	TRBV19	TRBJ1-3	ASSTDRAGNTIY
.	TRBV30	TRBJ1-2	AWSVLNYGYT
.	TRBV14	TRBJ2-3	ASSPLGADTQY
.	TRBV6-5	TRBJ2-7	ASYGQKTYEQY
.	TRBV11-3	TRBJ2-2	ASSLSSYLTGELF
.	TRBV10-3	TRBJ1-4	AISESPPDLGSNEKLF
TRBD1	TRBV6-5	TRBJ1-2	ASSSGTGYYGYT
.	TRBV3-1/TRBV3-2	TRBJ2-1	ASSRWTDYNEQF
TRBD1	TRBV27	TRBJ1-5	ASSTGTGGNQPQH
TRBD1	TRBV27	TRBJ2-4	ASSPITGVAKNIQY
.	TRBV5-1	TRBJ1-1	ASNSDRPLNTEAF
.	TRBV29-1	TRBJ1-1	SVVRVDMNTEAF
.	TRBV2	TRBJ2-2	ASSFLVTGELF
TRBD1	TRBV16	TRBJ1-1	ASSPVQGTNTEAF
.	TRBV5-6	TRBJ2-5	ASSRRDSEETQY
.	TRBV6-2/TRBV6-3	TRBJ2-1	ASSRSRVEQF
.	TRBV5-4	TRBJ1-2	ASSQGRDYGYT
.	TRBV19	TRBJ1-4	ASSFDEKLF
.	TRBV5-4	TRBJ2-7	ASSVPGVYEQY
.	TRBV11-2	TRBJ2-3	ASSLQGSADTQY
.	TRBV7-8	TRBJ1-5	ASSFGSSNQPQH
.	TRBV10-3	TRBJ1-6	AIRERGMGSPLH
.	TRBV3-1/TRBV3-2	TRBJ1-5	ASSRPGQPQH
.	TRBV7-2	TRBJ2-5	ASSHPGIGKTQY
.	TRBV5-1	TRBJ2-7	ASSLSVGASYEQY
TRBD2	TRBV10-1	TRBJ2-7	ASIGPRGLALSYEQY
.	TRBV12-5	TRBJ2-3	ASGSSGPDTQY
.	TRBV11-2	TRBJ1-2	ASNLGAVNYGYT
TRBD1	TRBV29-1	TRBJ1-1	SVETRTGSNTEAF
.	TRBV7-9	TRBJ2-5	ASAGIWETQY
TRBD1	TRBV27	TRBJ2-3	ASSLGTGFTDTQY
TRBD2	TRBV7-9	TRBJ2-1	ASSLGIESGGLNEQF
TRBD1	TRBV3-1/TRBV3-2	TRBJ2-7	ASSQTGTGHYEQY
.	TRBV11-2	TRBJ2-3	ASSRDPGLARTDTQY
.	TRBV19	TRBJ2-3	ASSIAWTARGTDTQY
.	TRBV6-1	TRBJ1-3	ASSEGPPSSGNTIY